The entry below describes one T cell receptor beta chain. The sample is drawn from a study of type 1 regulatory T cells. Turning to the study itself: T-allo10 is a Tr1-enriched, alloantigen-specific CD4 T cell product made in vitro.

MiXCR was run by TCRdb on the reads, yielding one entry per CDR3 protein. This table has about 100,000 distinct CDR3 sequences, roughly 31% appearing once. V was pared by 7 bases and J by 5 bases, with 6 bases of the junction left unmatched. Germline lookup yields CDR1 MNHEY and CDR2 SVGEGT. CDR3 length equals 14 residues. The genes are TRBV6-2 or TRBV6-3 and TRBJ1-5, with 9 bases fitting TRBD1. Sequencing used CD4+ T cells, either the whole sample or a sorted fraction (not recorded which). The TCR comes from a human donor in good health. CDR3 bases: TGTGCCAGCATCTCCGGGACAGGGCATCAGCCCCAGCATTTT. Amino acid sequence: CASISGTGHQPQHF.